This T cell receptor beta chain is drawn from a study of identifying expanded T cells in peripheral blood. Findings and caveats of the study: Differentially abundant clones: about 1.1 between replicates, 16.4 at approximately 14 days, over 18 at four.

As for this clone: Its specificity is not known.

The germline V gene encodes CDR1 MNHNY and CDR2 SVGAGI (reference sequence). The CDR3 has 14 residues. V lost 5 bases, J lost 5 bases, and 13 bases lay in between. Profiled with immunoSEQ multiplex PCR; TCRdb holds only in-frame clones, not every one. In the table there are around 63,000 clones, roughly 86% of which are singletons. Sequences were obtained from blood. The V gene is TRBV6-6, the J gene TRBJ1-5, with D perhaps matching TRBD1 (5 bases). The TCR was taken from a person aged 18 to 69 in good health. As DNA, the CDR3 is TGTGCCAGCAGTCACCCGCGGGGGGATCAGCCCCAGCATTTT. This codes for CASSHPRGDQPQHF.